The 11 T cell receptor beta chains reported below all come from one sample, sequenced in a study of T-cell reconstitution after alpha-beta-depleted transplantation in children. Researchers prepared the TCRbeta library using unique molecular identifiers, the study reports. TCRdb ran MiXCR on the PCR reads and lists one entry per CDR3 protein. This repertoire shows about 500,000 distinct CDR3 sequences, about 30% found once; its top ten account for around 2.4%. The sequencing here drew on PBMCs from the stem cell graft donor, taken from the stem cell graft. These receptor sequences come from a human donor who donated a stem cell graft to a child with aplastic anemia.

V gene TRBV3-1 combines with J gene TRBJ1-1; tentative D call: TRBD1 (5 bases). Germline lookup yields CDR1 LGHDT and CDR2 YNNKEL (reference sequence). CDR3 length: 16 amino acids. Trimming cost V 2 bases and J 5 bases, with 18 bases left between them. In nucleotides, the CDR3 is TGTGCCAGCAGCCAACCCTCGGGACGCGGGGGGACTGAAGCTTTCTTT. Residues: CASSQPSGRGGTEAFF.

The genes are TRBV12-3 or TRBV12-4 and TRBJ2-3; possible D gene TRBD2, 6 bases. CDR3 length: 14 amino acids. Between the trimmed V and J ends, which lost 3 bases and 3 bases, there was a span of 10 bases. In DNA form, the CDR3 reads TGTGCCAGCAGTTTTCTAGGGAGGACAGATACGCAGTATTTT. This codes for CASSFLGRTDTQYF.

The chain joins TRBV15 to TRBJ1-5; D unclear. Germline V lookup: CDR1 LNHNV, CDR2 YYDKDF (reference sequence). Trimming left V 6 bases short and J 2 bases short, with 14 bases between. The CDR3 runs to 15 residues. The CDR3 coding sequence is TGTGCCACCAGTCCCGGGCGGAGGGGCAATCAGCCCCAGCATTTT. Translated: CATSPGRRGNQPQHF.

A few counts support this clonotype. J is TRBJ1-2 and V is TRBV7-2; the D gene is possibly TRBD1 (6 bases). Germline V gene lookup returns CDR1 SGHTA and CDR2 FQGNSA. The length of the CDR3 is 16 residues. V was shortened by 2 bases and J by 2 bases, with 15 bases between the two germline ends. The CDR3, as DNA: TGTGCCAGCAGCTTAATGTTTGTGGGGGCCAACTATGGCTACACCTTC. Protein sequence: CASSLMFVGANYGYTF. Variable domain in full (rest from reference TRBV7-2 and TRBJ1-2): GAGVSQSPSNKVTEKGKDVELRCDPISGHTALYWYRQSLGQGLEFLIYFQGNSAPDKSGLPSDRFSAERTGGSVSTLTIQRTQQEDSAVYLCASSLMFVGANYGYTFGSGTRLTVV.

The chain uses TRBV19 and TRBJ2-2; D possibly corresponds to TRBD2 (6 bases). Germline CDR1 reads LNHDA; CDR2 reads SQIVND (reference sequence). CDR3 size: 14 residues. Between the trimmed V and J ends, which lost 6 bases and 4 bases, there was a span of 12 bases. CDR3 loop: CASRTGVITGELFF. DNA of the CDR3: TGTGCCAGTAGAACGGGAGTAATCACCGGGGAGCTGTTTTTT.

This clonotype was counted many times. CDR3 DNA sequence: TGTGCCAGCAGTTTAGTGGGGGACACTGAAGCTTTCTTT. It codes for CASSLVGDTEAFF. The V and J genes are TRBV12-3 or TRBV12-4 and TRBJ1-1, with TRBD1 as a possible D gene (5 bases). CDR3 length: 13 residues. V was clipped by 1 base and J by 3 bases, with 6 bases between them.

This clonotype came up a few times. This sequence joins TRBV6-1 and TRBJ1-2; no reliable D call. CDR3 size: 14 residues. Germline lookup yields CDR1 MNHNS and CDR2 SASEGT. Trimming took off 6 bases at V and 1 base at J, with 12 bases between the two ends. This CDR3 reads CASRFGRRNYGYTF. In DNA form, the CDR3 reads TGTGCCAGCAGATTTGGCAGGCGTAACTATGGCTACACCTTC.

This clonotype was seen only a few times. The chain recombines TRBV27 with TRBJ1-4; 9 bases align to TRBD1. Germline lookup yields CDR1 MNHEY and CDR2 SMNVEV (reference sequence). The CDR3 consists of 14 residues. The trim removed 5 bases at V and 8 bases at J, leaving 6 bases unmatched. CDR3 protein: CASSQQGAREKLFF. The CDR3 DNA is TGTGCCAGCAGTCAACAGGGGGCTCGGGAAAAACTGTTTTTT.

V is TRBV12-3 or TRBV12-4 and J is TRBJ2-3, with TRBD2 identical over 7 bases. This CDR3 comprises 16 residues. The ends lost 5 bases at V and 2 bases at J; junction bases unmatched: 10. This CDR3 is CASSPKAGKDTDTQYF. The DNA of the CDR3 is TGTGCCAGCAGTCCAAAAGCGGGGAAAGACACAGATACGCAGTATTTT.

This sequence joins TRBV5-1 and TRBJ2-5; D uncertain. V was cut by 4 bases and J by 0 bases, with 4 bases left in between. This CDR3 is 12 amino acids long. Per the germline V gene, CDR1 is SGHRS and CDR2 is YFSETQ. CDR3: CASSRHQETQYF. The CDR3 DNA follows: TGCGCCAGCAGCCGACACCAAGAGACCCAGTACTTC.

The V call is TRBV28, the J call TRBJ2-7; D remains ambiguous. The V end lost 4 bases, the J end lost 0 bases, and 10 bases lay between the germline ends. From germline, CDR1 is MDHEN and CDR2 SYDVKM. This CDR3 region has 14 residues. In nucleotides, the CDR3 is TGTGCCAGCAGTTCGGACCTTAGCTCCTACGAGCAGTACTTC. This translates into CASSSDLSSYEQYF.